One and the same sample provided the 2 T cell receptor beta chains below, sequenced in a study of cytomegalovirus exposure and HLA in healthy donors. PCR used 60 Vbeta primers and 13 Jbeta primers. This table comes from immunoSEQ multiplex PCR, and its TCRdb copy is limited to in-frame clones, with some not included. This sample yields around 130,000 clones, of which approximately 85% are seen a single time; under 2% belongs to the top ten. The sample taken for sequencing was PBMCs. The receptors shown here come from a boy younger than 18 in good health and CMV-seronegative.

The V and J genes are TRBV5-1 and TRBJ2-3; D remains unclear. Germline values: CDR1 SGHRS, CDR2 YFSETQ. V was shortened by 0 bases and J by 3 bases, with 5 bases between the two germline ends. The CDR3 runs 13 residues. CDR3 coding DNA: TGCGCCAGCAGCTTGGCGGGTACAGATACGCAGTATTTT. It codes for CASSLAGTDTQYF.

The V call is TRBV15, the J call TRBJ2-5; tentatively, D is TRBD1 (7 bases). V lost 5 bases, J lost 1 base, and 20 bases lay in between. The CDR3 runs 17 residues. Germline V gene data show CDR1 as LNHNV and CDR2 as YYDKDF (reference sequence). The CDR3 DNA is TGTGCCACCAGCCCTCTGCGGGACAGACCTCTCCAAGAGACCCAGTACTTC. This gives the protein CATSPLRDRPLQETQYF.